The 9 T cell receptor beta chains given below trace back to one sample, sequenced in a study of blood T cell repertoires in COVID-19. TCRdb keeps only in-frame clones here, not all; method: immunoSEQ multiplex PCR. This table holds 350,000 to 450,000 clones, over 75% found once. What was sequenced was peripheral blood. All receptors come from a woman aged 60-75 years with COVID-19, enrolled during active disease.

This clone came up once. The chain carries TRBV7-8 and TRBJ2-1; TRBD1 is a possible D gene (6 bases). Deletions cut 1 base from V and 6 bases from J, with 10 bases between. Germline V CDR1 and CDR2: SGHVS, FQNEAQ. This CDR3 contains 14 residues. This CDR3 reads CASSLGGGLNEQFF. Here the CDR3 DNA reads TGTGCCAGCAGCTTAGGTGGGGGCCTCAATGAGCAGTTCTTC.

This sequence joins TRBV6-5 and TRBJ1-1; 10 nucleotides align to TRBD1. The CDR3 loop spans 15 amino acids. The V gene's germline CDR1 is MNHEY and CDR2 SVGAGI. Trimming removed 5 bases from V and 5 bases from J; junction bases left unmatched: 8. The CDR3 DNA follows: TGTGCCAGCAGTACCCGGACAGGGGGTTTTACTGAAGCTTTCTTT. Its translation is CASSTRTGGFTEAFF.

The chain combines TRBV28 with TRBJ1-1; tentative D call: TRBD1 (6 bases). Trimming took off 3 bases at V and 1 base at J, with 15 bases between the two ends. The germline CDR1 and CDR2 sequences are MDHEN and SYDVKM. The CDR3 is 16 amino acids. The CDR3 bases are TGTGCCAGCAGTTTGCTTCGGGGGGGCACGAACACTGAAGCTTTCTTT. Residues: CASSLLRGGTNTEAFF.

The V and J genes are TRBV5-1 and TRBJ2-1, with 12 bases fitting TRBD2. Germline lookup yields CDR1 SGHRS and CDR2 YFSETQ. The ends lost 0 bases at V and 4 bases at J; junction bases unmatched: 8. The CDR3 contains 18 residues. CDR3 sequence reads: CASSLEASGGAGYNEQFF. DNA of the CDR3: TGCGCCAGCAGCTTGGAGGCTAGCGGGGGGGCTGGTTACAATGAGCAGTTCTTC.

J is TRBJ2-3 and V is TRBV11-1; TRBD1 might be the D (6 bases). Trimming shortened V by 5 bases and J by 0 bases, and 15 bases separated the two germline ends. This CDR3 region has 16 residues. CDR1 is SGHAT and CDR2 is FQDESV in the germline V gene (reference sequence). CDR3 protein: CASSQGQRLSTDTQYF. Here the CDR3 DNA reads TGTGCCAGCAGCCAAGGACAGAGGCTTAGCACAGATACGCAGTATTTT.

This chain connects TRBV28 to TRBJ1-4, with 7 bases lining up with TRBD1. Germline V CDR1 and CDR2: MDHEN, SYDVKM. The CDR3 covers 14 residues. The ends lost 5 bases at V and 6 bases at J; junction bases unmatched: 6. As DNA, the CDR3 is TGTGCCAGCAGTCTCGACAGGGCAGATGAAAAACTGTTTTTT. Amino acids: CASSLDRADEKLFF.

This clone has just one count. V is TRBV7-3 and J is TRBJ1-3, with TRBD1 matching 8 bases. CDR1 and CDR2 from the germline V gene are SGHTA and FQGTGA. The CDR3 runs 15 residues. The J segment lost 2 bases and the V segment lost 5 bases, leaving 5 bases of the junction unmatched. The CDR3 spells CASSSGTGPGNTIYF. In nucleotides, the CDR3 is TGTGCCAGCAGCAGCGGGACAGGTCCTGGAAACACCATATATTTT.

The chain carries TRBV30 and TRBJ1-3, with D possibly TRBD1 on 5 matching bases. V gave up 0 bases and J gave up 9 bases, with 6 bases separating them. The germline V gene has CDR1 GTSNPN and CDR2 SVGIG (reference sequence). This CDR3 contains 11 residues. CDR3 DNA: TGTGCCTGGAGTGTACAGGTCACCATATATTTT. Its protein product is CAWSVQVTIYF. Based on the CDR3 plus reference TRBV30 and TRBJ1-3, the full variable domain is SQTIHQWPATLVQPVGSPLSLECTVEGTSNPNLYWYRQAAGRGLQLLFYSVGIGQISSEVPQNLSASRPQDRQFILSSKKLLLSDSGFYLCAWSVQVTIYFGEGSWLTVV.

This sequence joins TRBV6-5 and TRBJ2-2; the D gene is possibly TRBD2 (5 bases). This CDR3 is 14 amino acids long. The germline V gene has CDR1 MNHEY and CDR2 SVGAGI. V was trimmed by 5 bases and J by 3 bases, leaving 10 bases between them. This CDR3 reads CASSQQRYTGELFF. CDR3 DNA sequence: TGTGCCAGCAGTCAACAGCGGTACACCGGGGAGCTGTTTTTT.